The 9 T cell receptor beta chains presented below share a single source sample, sequenced in a study of T-cell reconstitution after alpha-beta-depleted transplantation in children. Unique molecular identifiers were incorporated into the prepared TCRbeta library. TCRdb itself ran the PCR reads through MiXCR, one entry per CDR3 protein. Here the sample spans 150,000 to 200,000 distinct CDR3 sequences, approximately 6.6% being singletons. Here the sequenced sample was PBMCs from the stem cell graft donor, taken from the stem cell graft. All receptors come from a human donor who donated a stem cell graft to a child with Wiskott-Aldrich syndrome.

The J gene is TRBJ2-5, the V gene TRBV5-6, with D perhaps matching TRBD1 or TRBD2 (5 bases each). Trimming shortened V by 4 bases and J by 6 bases, and 28 bases separated the two germline ends. The CDR3 loop spans 18 amino acids. From germline, CDR1 is SGHDT and CDR2 YYEEEE. This CDR3 is CASSRGDSRRDPSQTQYF. The CDR3 DNA is TGTGCCAGCAGCCGGGGCGACAGTCGAAGGGACCCAAGCCAGACCCAGTACTTC.

The chain employs TRBV12-3 or TRBV12-4 and TRBJ1-2; D ambiguous. This CDR3 comprises 12 residues. The V and J ends lost 6 bases and 8 bases respectively, with 13 bases between them. The CDR3 is CASSLWGGGYTF. The CDR3 coding sequence is TGTGCCAGCAGCCTTTGGGGTGGGGGCTACACCTTC.

This clonotype was recorded at least ten times. V is TRBV10-3 and J is TRBJ2-3; D unclear. Looked up from germline, CDR1 is ENHRY and CDR2 is SYGVKD. The CDR3 has 12 amino acids. CDR3 coding DNA: TGTGCAACAATGGGCTCCCCAGATACGCAGTATTTT. Translating gives CATMGSPDTQYF.

This clonotype was observed at least ten times. V gene TRBV6-5 combines with J gene TRBJ2-1; 8 nucleotides align to TRBD2. From germline, CDR1 is MNHEY and CDR2 SVGAGI. The CDR3 is 15 amino acids. J gave up 4 bases and V 6 bases, and 8 bases lay outside the gene matches. CDR3 in DNA: TGTGCCAGCAGCCGTAGCGGGGTCCTTTACAATGAGCAGTTCTTC. The encoded protein is CASSRSGVLYNEQFF.

This clonotype showed up just a few times. The genes are TRBV18 and TRBJ2-7, with D uncertain. Trimming left V 0 bases short and J 6 bases short, with 12 bases between. The CDR3 sequence is 14 residues long. Germline V gene data show CDR1 as KGHSH and CDR2 as LQKENI. The CDR3 loop reads CASSPPSAGSEQYF. In DNA form, the CDR3 reads TGTGCCAGCTCACCACCGTCGGCAGGAAGCGAGCAGTACTTC.

This clonotype was counted ten times or more. V is TRBV20-1 and J is TRBJ2-1; 12 bases are shared with TRBD1. CDR3 length equals 16 residues. Germline V lookup: CDR1 DFQATT, CDR2 SNEGSKA (reference sequence). V lost 2 bases, J lost 8 bases, and 10 bases stayed unmatched. Here the CDR3 DNA reads TGCAGTGCTAGACTCTCCTGGGGGACAGGGGGCTATGAGCAGTTCTTC. It translates to CSARLSWGTGGYEQFF.

This clonotype was observed many times. This chain uses TRBV5-5 with TRBJ2-1, with unresolved D. CDR3 size: 14 residues. Trimming removed 4 bases from V and 4 bases from J, with 12 bases in between. Germline V gene lookup returns CDR1 SGHKS and CDR2 YYEKEE (reference sequence). CDR3 bases: TGTGCCAGCAGCCCCCCTCCGACTTACAATGAGCAGTTCTTC. Its translation: CASSPPPTYNEQFF.

At least ten counts were recorded for this clonotype. This sequence joins TRBV5-1 and TRBJ1-4, with 7 bases identical to TRBD1. CDR3 size: 15 residues. Trimming removed 2 bases from V and 3 bases from J; junction bases left unmatched: 4. Germline V lookup: CDR1 SGHRS, CDR2 YFSETQ. The CDR3 here is CASSLQGRPNEKLFF. DNA for the CDR3: TGCGCCAGCAGCTTACAGGGGAGGCCTAATGAAAAACTGTTTTTT.

The chain combines TRBV19 with TRBJ1-4, with unresolved D. The CDR3 runs to 13 residues. Germline V gene sequence: CDR1 LNHDA, CDR2 SQIVND (reference sequence). Deletions cut 5 bases from V and 7 bases from J, with 11 bases between. CDR3 amino acids: CASSVRLGEKLFF. DNA for the CDR3: TGTGCCAGTAGTGTCAGGTTGGGTGAAAAACTGTTTTTT.